Shown below are 5 T cell receptor beta chains from a single sample sequenced in a study of blood T cell repertoires in COVID-19. Libraries were prepared by immunoSEQ multiplex PCR; TCRdb keeps only in-frame clonotypes and omits some of them. The repertoire has around 67,000 clones, around 83% of them found once; the top ten carry less than 6.5%. Sequencing was carried out using peripheral blood. The source of these receptors is a man aged 50 to 60 with active COVID-19.

V gene TRBV9 combines with J gene TRBJ2-2, with 9 bases lining up with TRBD2. Germline CDR1 reads SGDLS; CDR2 reads YYNGEE. This CDR3 region has 15 residues. V was pared by 2 bases and J by 7 bases, with 6 bases of the junction left unmatched. CDR3 sequence (DNA): TGTGCCAGCAGCGTCGGTAGCGGGGGTTACGGGGAGCTGTTTTTT. Translated: CASSVGSGGYGELFF.

This chain links TRBV7-2 with TRBJ1-2, with unresolved D. V lost 5 bases, J lost 4 bases, and 26 bases lay in between. The CDR3 consists of 18 residues. Germline V lookup: CDR1 SGHTA, CDR2 FQGNSA. The CDR3 sequence is CASSPTTAIGTSRYGYTF. The CDR3 DNA reads TGTGCCAGCAGCCCCACCACCGCGATTGGTACGAGTCGCTATGGCTACACCTTC.

V is TRBV18 and J is TRBJ1-1; a weak D match, TRBD1 (6 bases). Trimming removed 8 bases at V and 1 base at J, with 8 bases between. CDR1 is KGHSH, CDR2 LQKENI, per germline. CDR3 length equals 12 residues. The CDR3, as DNA: TGTGCCAGCCGACAGGCGAACACTGAAGCTTTCTTT. It translates to CASRQANTEAFF.

This chain connects TRBV5-4 to TRBJ2-3; D ambiguous. V was shortened by 7 bases and J by 3 bases, with 21 bases between the two germline ends. CDR3 length: 16 amino acids. Per germline, CDR1 SGHNT and CDR2 YYREEE (reference sequence). CDR3 sequence (DNA): TGTGCCAGCGGTTTGACCGTCGGTCTAGAGACAGATACGCAGTATTTT. This translates into CASGLTVGLETDTQYF.

The chain is built from TRBV18 and TRBJ2-1; 7 bases fit TRBD2. With 3 bases clipped from V and 12 bases from J, the junction kept 17 bases outside the gene matches. The CDR3 covers 16 residues. Germline values: CDR1 KGHSH, CDR2 LQKENI. The CDR3 nucleotides are TGTGCCAGCTCACCGTCCGGACTCGCGGCGGGAGTCGGGCAGTTCTTC. This gives the protein CASSPSGLAAGVGQFF.